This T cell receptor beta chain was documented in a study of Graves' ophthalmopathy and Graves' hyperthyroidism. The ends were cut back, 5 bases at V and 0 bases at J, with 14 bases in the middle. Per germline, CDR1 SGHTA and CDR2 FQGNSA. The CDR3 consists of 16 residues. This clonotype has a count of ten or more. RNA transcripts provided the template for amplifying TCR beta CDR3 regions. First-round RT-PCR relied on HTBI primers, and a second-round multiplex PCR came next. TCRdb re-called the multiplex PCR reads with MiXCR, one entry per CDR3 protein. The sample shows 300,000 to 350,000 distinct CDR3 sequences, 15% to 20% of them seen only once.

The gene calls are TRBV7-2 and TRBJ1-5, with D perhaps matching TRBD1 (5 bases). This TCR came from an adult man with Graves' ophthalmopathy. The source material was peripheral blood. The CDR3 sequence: CASSPGTGYSNQPQHF. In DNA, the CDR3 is TGTGCCAGCAGCCCCGGGACGGGTTATAGCAATCAGCCCCAGCATTTT.